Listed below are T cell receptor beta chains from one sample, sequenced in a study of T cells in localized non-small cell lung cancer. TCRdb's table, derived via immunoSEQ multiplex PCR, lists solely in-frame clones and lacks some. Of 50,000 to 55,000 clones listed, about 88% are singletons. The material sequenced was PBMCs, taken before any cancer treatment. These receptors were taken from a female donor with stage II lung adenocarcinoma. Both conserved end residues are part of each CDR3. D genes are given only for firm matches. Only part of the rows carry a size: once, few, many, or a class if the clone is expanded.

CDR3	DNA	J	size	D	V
CASSSRGGTEAFF	TGTGCCAGCAGCTCCAGGGGGGGCACTGAAGCTTTCTTT	TRBJ1-1	NA	TRBD1	TRBV14
CASSLVHWLTEAFF	TGTGCCAGCAGCTTGGTTCACTGGTTGACTGAAGCTTTCTTT	TRBJ1-1	NA	NA	TRBV5-8
CASSPGGAGAYNEQFF	TGCGCCAGCAGCCCTGGGGGAGCGGGGGCCTACAATGAGCAGTTCTTC	TRBJ2-1	NA	TRBD2	TRBV5-1
CASKLLAGGSPEQFF	TGTGCCAGCAAGTTACTAGCGGGGGGGTCGCCTGAGCAGTTCTTC	TRBJ2-1	NA	TRBD2	TRBV5-5
CASRPAWGETQYF	TGCGCCAGCAGACCAGCCTGGGGAGAGACCCAGTACTTC	TRBJ2-5	NA	NA	TRBV5-1
CASSLLWGPLEKLFF	TGTGCCAGCAGCCTCCTCTGGGGACCCCTTGAAAAACTGTTTTTT	TRBJ1-4	NA	NA	TRBV7-8
CASRGGDTGELFF	TGTGCCAGCAGGGGAGGAGACACCGGGGAGCTGTTTTTT	TRBJ2-2	NA	NA	TRBV9
CASEPGTSGGKNEQFF	TGCGCCAGTGAGCCCGGGACTAGCGGGGGGAAAAATGAGCAGTTCTTC	TRBJ2-1	NA	TRBD2	TRBV5-1
CASSYRAIWSGTEAFF	TGTGCCAGCAGTTATAGGGCCATCTGGAGTGGCACTGAAGCTTTCTTT	TRBJ1-1	NA	NA	TRBV2
CSGTDNYGYTF	TGCAGCGGAACCGACAACTATGGCTACACCTTC	TRBJ1-2	NA	NA	TRBV29-1
CASSLDGTGGGYTF	TGCGCCAGCAGCTTGGACGGCACTGGAGGTGGCTACACCTTC	TRBJ1-2	NA	NA	TRBV5-1
CASSPGTGGYEQYF	TGTGCCAGCTCACCGGGGACAGGGGGTTACGAGCAGTACTTC	TRBJ2-7	once	TRBD1	TRBV18
CASSPLGTLGDSPLHF	TGTGCCAGCAGCCCCCTTGGGACCCTGGGAGATTCACCCCTCCACTTT	TRBJ1-6	NA	NA	TRBV5-6
CASSQAYEQYF	TGTGCCAGCAGTCAGGCCTACGAGCAGTACTTC	TRBJ2-7	NA	NA	TRBV7-2
CASSPDSNYGYTF	TGTGCCAGCAGCCCCGACAGTAACTATGGCTACACCTTC	TRBJ1-2	NA	NA	TRBV5-4
CASSLAVSGGVTPEQFF	TGCGCCAGCAGCTTGGCCGTCAGCGGGGGGGTCACCCCTGAGCAGTTCTTC	TRBJ2-1	NA	TRBD2	TRBV5-1